In this sample, the clone carrying this T cell receptor (beta chain) turned up many times. Its antigen is undetermined. This entry comes from a study of T cell responses to AZD1222 COVID-19 vaccine. Study details: Second-dose recipients at about 4 or about 12 weeks were treated as one pooled group.

V dropped 6 bases and J dropped 4 bases, with 13 bases sitting between them. CDR3 length: 14 residues. CDR1 SNHLY and CDR2 FYNNEI come from the germline V gene. Method: immunoSEQ multiplex PCR; TCRdb's copy keeps in-frame clones and lacks some. The table has some 130,000 clones, 80% to 90% seen once. Study-wide findings and caveats: Dominant at 160-218 and 743-854, vaccine-associated CD4 TCRs also spanned spike. Sampled repertoires all dated from after the peak T cell response. Breadth and depth of Spike-specific TCRs rose after two AZD1222 doses.

The clonotype comes from an adult in good health. The genes are TRBV2 and TRBJ1-3, with TRBD1 as a possible D gene (5 bases). The starting material was peripheral blood, obtained on day 0 of AZD1222 vaccination. CDR3 amino acids: CASRPQGPGNTIYF. The CDR3 nucleotides are TGTGCCAGCAGACCTCAGGGACCGGGAAACACCATATATTTT. Full variable domain (outside the CDR3, taken from reference TRBV2 and TRBJ1-3): EPEVTQTPSHQVTQMGQEVILRCVPISNHLYFYWYRQILGQKVEFLVSFYNNEISEKSEIFDDQFSVERPDGSNFTLKIRSTKLEDSAMYFCASRPQGPGNTIYFGEGSWLTVV.